Listed below are T cell receptor beta chains from one sample, sequenced in a study of cytomegalovirus exposure and HLA in healthy donors. The data were produced by immunoSEQ multiplex PCR, yet TCRdb's version contains in-frame clones alone and is incomplete. The sample records about 56,000 clones, 85% to 95% being singletons. Source material: PBMCs. All receptors come from a man between 18 and 35 years old in good health and CMV-seronegative. Both conserved end residues are part of each CDR3. A D gene is named only where the DNA matches it firmly. Rows give clone size only sometimes, using once, few, many, or a class for an expanded clone.

V,D,J,size,DNA,CDR3
TRBV7-2,TRBD1,TRBJ2-2,-,TGTGCCAGCAGCTTAGGAGGGACAGCGAACACCGGGGAGCTGTTTTTT,CASSLGGTANTGELFF
TRBV4-3,-,TRBJ2-7,-,TGCGCCAGCAGCCAAGGCGGCGACTTTAGCGAGCAGTACTTC,CASSQGGDFSEQYF
TRBV18,-,TRBJ1-1,-,TGTGCCAGCTCACCACCGCGGGGGCCCAGCACTGAAGCTTTCTTT,CASSPPRGPSTEAFF
TRBV27,TRBD1,TRBJ1-5,-,TGTGCCAGCAGTTTATCCGGGGACAGGGGAAGCAATCAGCCCCAGCATTTT,CASSLSGDRGSNQPQHF
TRBV7-9,TRBD2,TRBJ2-3,-,TGTGCCAGCAGCGTACTAGCGGGAGTTTTTACAGATACGCAGTATTTT,CASSVLAGVFTDTQYF
TRBV20-1,-,TRBJ2-1,-,TGCAGTGCTTACAGTAATGAGCAGTTCTTC,CSAYSNEQFF
TRBV5-1,-,TRBJ2-7,-,TGCGCCAGCAGCCTAGGACTTGTGGTTTACGAGCAGTACTTC,CASSLGLVVYEQYF
TRBV6-5,TRBD2,TRBJ2-7,-,TGTGCCAGCAGTTACTCTAGCGGGATTTCCTACGAGCAGTACTTC,CASSYSSGISYEQYF
TRBV19,-,TRBJ2-3,-,TGTGCCAGTAACCCGTTGGGGGGAGAGGCAGATACGCAGTATTTT,CASNPLGGEADTQYF
TRBV10-1,TRBD2,TRBJ2-2,-,TGCGCCAGACCACTAGCGGGAGGGCTTACCGGGGAGCTGTTTTTT,CARPLAGGLTGELFF
TRBV29-1,-,TRBJ1-1,-,TGCAGCGCCGGTTGGGGGGACGAGTTGGCTGAAGCTTTCTTT,CSAGWGDELAEAFF
TRBV10-2,TRBD2,TRBJ2-7,-,TGCGCCAGCAGGGGACTAGGGGAAGGGTTCCAGACCTACGAGCAGTACTTC,CASRGLGEGFQTYEQYF
TRBV5-1,-,TRBJ2-3,-,TGCGCCAGCAGCTTGCGAGATACGCAGTATTTT,CASSLRDTQYF
TRBV2,-,TRBJ2-1,-,TGTGCCAGCAGTCGACTCGTCCTCTACAATGAGCAGTTCTTC,CASSRLVLYNEQFF
TRBV11-2,-,TRBJ2-2,-,TGTGCCAGCAGCTTAGCAGGGGCGAACACCGGGGAGCTGTTTTTT,CASSLAGANTGELFF
TRBV29-1,TRBD1,TRBJ2-6,-,TGCAGCGTAGGGACAGTGGTCTTTGGGGCCAACGTCCTGACTTTC,CSVGTVVFGANVLTF
TRBV18,TRBD1,TRBJ2-3,once,TGTGCCAGCTCAAAGACAGGGGACGATACGCAGTATTTT,CASSKTGDDTQYF
TRBV10-3,TRBD2,TRBJ2-1,-,TGTGCCACCGGGACTAGCGGGAAAGATGAGCAGTTCTTC,CATGTSGKDEQFF
TRBV7-2,-,TRBJ1-5,once,TGTGCCAGCAGCTGGCGGTCGGGCAGGGGCGTTAGCAATCAGCCCCAGCATTTT,CASSWRSGRGVSNQPQHF
TRBV23-1,TRBD2,TRBJ2-2,-,TGCGCCAGCAGGGAACTAGCGGGAGGGCCCACCGGGGAGCTGTTTTTT,CASRELAGGPTGELFF
TRBV6-1,-,TRBJ2-2,-,TGTGCCAGCAGCCGGCTAGATACCGTGGCCGGGGAGCTGTTTTTT,CASSRLDTVAGELFF
TRBV2,-,TRBJ2-3,-,TGTGCCAGCAATCTTCTGACATCGCCAGAGATAGATACGCAGTATTTT,CASNLLTSPEIDTQYF
TRBV5-4,TRBD1,TRBJ2-2,once,TGTGCCAGCAGCTTTTTACCCGACAGGGGGGTCACCGGGGAGCTGTTTTTT,CASSFLPDRGVTGELFF
TRBV28,-,TRBJ2-3,-,TGTGCCAGCAGTTTGGGCAGTTCAGATACGCAGTATTTT,CASSLGSSDTQYF